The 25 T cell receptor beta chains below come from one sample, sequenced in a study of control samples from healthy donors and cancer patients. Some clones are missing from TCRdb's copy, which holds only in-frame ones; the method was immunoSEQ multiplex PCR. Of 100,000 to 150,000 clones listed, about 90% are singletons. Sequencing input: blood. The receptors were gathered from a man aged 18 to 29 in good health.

The CDR3 is CASSVTSGRAAGELFF. The DNA of the CDR3 is TGCGCCAGCAGCGTCACTAGCGGGAGGGCCGCCGGGGAGCTGTTTTTT. The rearrangement joins TRBV5-1 to TRBJ2-2, with TRBD2 matching over 13 bases. This CDR3 contains 16 residues. Germline trimming cut 4 bases from V and 6 bases from J; bases unmatched to any gene: 6. Germline lookup yields CDR1 SGHRS and CDR2 YFSETQ.

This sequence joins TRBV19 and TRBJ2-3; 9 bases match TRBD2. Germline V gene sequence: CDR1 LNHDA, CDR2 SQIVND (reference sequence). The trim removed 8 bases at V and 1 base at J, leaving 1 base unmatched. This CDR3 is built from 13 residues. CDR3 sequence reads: CASRTSGTDTQYF. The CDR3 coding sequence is TGTGCCAGTCGGACTAGCGGCACAGATACGCAGTATTTT.

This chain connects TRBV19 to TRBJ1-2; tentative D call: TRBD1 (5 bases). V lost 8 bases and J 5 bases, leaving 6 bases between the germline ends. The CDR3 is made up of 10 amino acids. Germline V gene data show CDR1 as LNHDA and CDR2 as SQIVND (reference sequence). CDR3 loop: CASSGYGYTF. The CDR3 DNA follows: TGTGCCAGTTCAGGGTATGGCTACACCTTC.

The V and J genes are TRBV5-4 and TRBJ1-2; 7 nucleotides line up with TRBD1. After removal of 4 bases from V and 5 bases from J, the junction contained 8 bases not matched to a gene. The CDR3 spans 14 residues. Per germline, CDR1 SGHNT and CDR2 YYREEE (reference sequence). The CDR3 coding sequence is TGTGCCAGCAGCGGACCGACAGGGACTTATGGCTACACCTTC. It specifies CASSGPTGTYGYTF.

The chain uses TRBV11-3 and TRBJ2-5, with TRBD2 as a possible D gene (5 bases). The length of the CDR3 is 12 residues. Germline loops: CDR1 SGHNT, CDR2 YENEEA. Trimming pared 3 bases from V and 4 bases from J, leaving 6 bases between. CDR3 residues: CASSFRGETQYF. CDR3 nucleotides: TGTGCCAGCAGCTTCCGGGGAGAGACCCAGTACTTC. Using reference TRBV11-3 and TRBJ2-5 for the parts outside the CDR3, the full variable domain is EAGVVQSPRYKIIEKKQPVAFWCNPISGHNTLYWYLQNLGQGPELLIRYENEEAVDDSQLPKDRFSAERLKGVDSTLKIQPAELGDSAVYLCASSFRGETQYFGPGTRLLVL.

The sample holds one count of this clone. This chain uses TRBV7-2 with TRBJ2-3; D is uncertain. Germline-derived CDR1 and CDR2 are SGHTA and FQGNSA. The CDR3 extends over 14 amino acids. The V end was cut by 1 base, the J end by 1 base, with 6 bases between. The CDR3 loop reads CASSLVSRTDTQYF. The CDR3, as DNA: TGTGCCAGCAGCTTAGTCAGCCGCACAGATACGCAGTATTTT.

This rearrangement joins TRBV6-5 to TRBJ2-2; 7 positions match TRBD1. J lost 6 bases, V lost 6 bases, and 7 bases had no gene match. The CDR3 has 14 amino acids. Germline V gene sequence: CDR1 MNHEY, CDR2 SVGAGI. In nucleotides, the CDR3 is TGTGCCAGCAGCCATGACAGGGCCCCCGGGGAGCTGTTTTTT. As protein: CASSHDRAPGELFF.

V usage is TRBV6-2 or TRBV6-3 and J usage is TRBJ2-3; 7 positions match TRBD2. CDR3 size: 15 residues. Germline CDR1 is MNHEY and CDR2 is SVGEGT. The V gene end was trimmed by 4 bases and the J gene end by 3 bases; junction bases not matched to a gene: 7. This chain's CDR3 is CASSSTSFTTDTQYF. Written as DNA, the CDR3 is TGTGCCAGCAGTTCGACTAGCTTTACGACAGATACGCAGTATTTT.

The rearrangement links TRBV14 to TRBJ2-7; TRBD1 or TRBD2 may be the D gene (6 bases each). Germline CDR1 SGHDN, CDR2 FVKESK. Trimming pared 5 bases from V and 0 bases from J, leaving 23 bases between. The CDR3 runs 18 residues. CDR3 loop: CASSSHPGAGRSSYEQYF. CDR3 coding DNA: TGTGCCAGCAGCTCCCATCCGGGGGCAGGCCGAAGCTCCTACGAGCAGTACTTC. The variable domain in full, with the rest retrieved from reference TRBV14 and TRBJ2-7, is EAGVTQFPSHSVIEKGQTVTLRCDPISGHDNLYWYRRVMGKEIKFLLHFVKESKQDESGMPNNRFLAERTGGTYSTLKVQPAELEDSGVYFCASSSHPGAGRSSYEQYFGPGTRLTVT.

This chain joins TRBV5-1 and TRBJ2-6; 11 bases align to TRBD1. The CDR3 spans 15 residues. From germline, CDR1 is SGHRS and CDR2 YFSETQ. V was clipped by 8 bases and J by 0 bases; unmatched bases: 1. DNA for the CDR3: TGCGCCAGTGGGACAGGGGGCTCTGGGGCCAACGTCCTGACTTTC. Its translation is CASGTGGSGANVLTF. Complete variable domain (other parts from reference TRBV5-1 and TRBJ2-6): KAGVTQTPRYLIKTRGQQVTLSCSPISGHRSVSWYQQTPGQGLQFLFEYFSETQRNKGNFPGRFSGRQFSNSRSEMNVSTLELGDSALYLCASGTGGSGANVLTFGAGSRLTVL.

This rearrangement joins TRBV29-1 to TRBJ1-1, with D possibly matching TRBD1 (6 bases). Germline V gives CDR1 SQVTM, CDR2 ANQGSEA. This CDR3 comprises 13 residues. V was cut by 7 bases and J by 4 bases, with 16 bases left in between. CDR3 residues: CSGEQGRGTEAFF. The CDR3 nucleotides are TGCAGCGGAGAACAGGGAAGGGGCACTGAAGCTTTCTTT. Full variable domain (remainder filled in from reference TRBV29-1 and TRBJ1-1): SAVISQKPSRDICQRGTSLTIQCQVDSQVTMMFWYRQQPGQSLTLIATANQGSEATYESGFVIDKFPISRPNLTFSTLTVSNMSPEDSSIYLCSGEQGRGTEAFFGQGTRLTVV.

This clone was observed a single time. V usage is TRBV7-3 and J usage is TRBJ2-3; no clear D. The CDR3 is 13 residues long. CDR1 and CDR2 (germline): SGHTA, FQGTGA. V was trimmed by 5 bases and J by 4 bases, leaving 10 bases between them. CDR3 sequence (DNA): TGTGCCAGCAGCCCTACCGGGTCAGATACGCAGTATTTT. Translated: CASSPTGSDTQYF.

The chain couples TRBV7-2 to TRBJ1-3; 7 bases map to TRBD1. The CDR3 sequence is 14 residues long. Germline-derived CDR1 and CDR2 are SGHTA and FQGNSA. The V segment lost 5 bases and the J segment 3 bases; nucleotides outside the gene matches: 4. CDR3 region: CASSPTGFGNTIYF. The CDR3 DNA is TGTGCCAGCAGCCCGACAGGGTTTGGAAACACCATATATTTT.

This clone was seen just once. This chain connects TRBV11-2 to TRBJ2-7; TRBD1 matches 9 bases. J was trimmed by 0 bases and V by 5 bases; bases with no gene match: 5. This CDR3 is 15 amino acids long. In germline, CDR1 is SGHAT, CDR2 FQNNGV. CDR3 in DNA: TGTGCCAGCAGCCACTCGACAGGGGGCTCCTACGAGCAGTACTTC. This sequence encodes CASSHSTGGSYEQYF.

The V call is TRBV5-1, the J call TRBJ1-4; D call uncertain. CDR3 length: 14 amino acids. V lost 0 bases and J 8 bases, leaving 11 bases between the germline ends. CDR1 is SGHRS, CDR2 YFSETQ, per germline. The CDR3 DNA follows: TGCGCCAGCAGCTTGGACGGTATTGTAGAAAAACTGTTTTTT. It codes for CASSLDGIVEKLFF.

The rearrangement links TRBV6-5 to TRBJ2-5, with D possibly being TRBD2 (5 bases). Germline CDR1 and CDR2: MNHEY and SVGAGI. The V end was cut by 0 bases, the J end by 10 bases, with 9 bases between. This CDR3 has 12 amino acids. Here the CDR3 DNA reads TGTGCCAGCAGTTACTCTGGCGCGGGCCAGTACTTC. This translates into CASSYSGAGQYF.

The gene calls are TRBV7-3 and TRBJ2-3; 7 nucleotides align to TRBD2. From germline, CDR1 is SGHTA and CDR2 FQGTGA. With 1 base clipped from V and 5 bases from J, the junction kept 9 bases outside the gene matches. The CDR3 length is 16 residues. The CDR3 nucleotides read TGTGCCAGCAGCTTAAACCCGCGGGGGAACCGAGATACGCAGTATTTT. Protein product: CASSLNPRGNRDTQYF.

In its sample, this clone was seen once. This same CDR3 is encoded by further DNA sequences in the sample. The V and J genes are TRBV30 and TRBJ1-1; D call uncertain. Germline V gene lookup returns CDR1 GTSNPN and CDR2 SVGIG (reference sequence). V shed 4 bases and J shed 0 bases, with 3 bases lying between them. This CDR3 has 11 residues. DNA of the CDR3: TGTGCCTGGACCCTGAACACTGAAGCTTTCTTT. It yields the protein CAWTLNTEAFF.

This CDR3 reads CATVSRSYEQYF. CDR3 DNA sequence: TGTGCCACCGTGAGTCGCTCCTACGAGCAGTACTTC. J is TRBJ2-7 and V is TRBV15; D not certain. Germline-derived CDR1 and CDR2 are LNHNV and YYDKDF (reference sequence). This CDR3 is 12 amino acids long. Trimming removed 8 bases from V and 0 bases from J, with 8 bases in between.

The CDR3 spells CASRFGTSGSEQFF. In DNA, the CDR3 is TGTGCCAGCAGGTTCGGGACTAGCGGGAGTGAGCAGTTCTTC. The chain links TRBV7-3 to TRBJ2-1, with 14 bases matching TRBD2. Germline CDR1 SGHTA, CDR2 FQGTGA. This CDR3 contains 14 residues. The V gene end was trimmed by 6 bases and the J gene end by 9 bases; junction bases not matched to a gene: 4.

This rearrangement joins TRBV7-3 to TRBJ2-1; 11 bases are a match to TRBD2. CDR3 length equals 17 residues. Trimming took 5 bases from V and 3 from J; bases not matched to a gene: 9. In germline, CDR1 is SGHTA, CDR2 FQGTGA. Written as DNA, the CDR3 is TGTGCCAGCAGCACTAGCGGGAGAGGCCGAATCTACAATGAGCAGTTCTTC. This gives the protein CASSTSGRGRIYNEQFF.

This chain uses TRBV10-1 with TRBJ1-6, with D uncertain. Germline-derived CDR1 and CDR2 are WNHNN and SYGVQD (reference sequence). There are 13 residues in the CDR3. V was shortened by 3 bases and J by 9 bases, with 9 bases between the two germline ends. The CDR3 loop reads CASSDFSTSPLHF. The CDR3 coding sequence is TGCGCCAGCAGTGACTTTTCGACTTCACCCCTCCACTTT.

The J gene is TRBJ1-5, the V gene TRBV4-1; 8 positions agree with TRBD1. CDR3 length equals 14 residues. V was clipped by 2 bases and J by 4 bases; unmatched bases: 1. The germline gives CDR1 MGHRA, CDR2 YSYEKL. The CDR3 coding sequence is TGCGCCAGCAGCCAACGACAGGGGAATCAGCCCCAGCATTTT. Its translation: CASSQRQGNQPQHF.

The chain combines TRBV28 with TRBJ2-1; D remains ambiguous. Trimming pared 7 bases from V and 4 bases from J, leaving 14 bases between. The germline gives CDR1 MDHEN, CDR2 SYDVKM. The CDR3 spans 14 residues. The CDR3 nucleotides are TGTGCCAGCACTGTCGTCAACCTTTACAATGAGCAGTTCTTC. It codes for CASTVVNLYNEQFF. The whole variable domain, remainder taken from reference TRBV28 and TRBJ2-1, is DVKVTQSSRYLVKRTGEKVFLECVQDMDHENMFWYRQDPGLGLRLIYFSYDVKMKEKGDIPEGYSVSREKKERFSLILESASTNQTSMYLCASTVVNLYNEQFFGPGTRLTVL.

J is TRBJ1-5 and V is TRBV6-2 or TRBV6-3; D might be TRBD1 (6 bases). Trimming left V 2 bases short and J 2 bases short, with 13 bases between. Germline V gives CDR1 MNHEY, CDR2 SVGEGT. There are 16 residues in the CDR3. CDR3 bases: TGTGCCAGCAGTTACAAGGGGGGGCTGGGCAATCAGCCCCAGCATTTT. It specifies CASSYKGGLGNQPQHF.